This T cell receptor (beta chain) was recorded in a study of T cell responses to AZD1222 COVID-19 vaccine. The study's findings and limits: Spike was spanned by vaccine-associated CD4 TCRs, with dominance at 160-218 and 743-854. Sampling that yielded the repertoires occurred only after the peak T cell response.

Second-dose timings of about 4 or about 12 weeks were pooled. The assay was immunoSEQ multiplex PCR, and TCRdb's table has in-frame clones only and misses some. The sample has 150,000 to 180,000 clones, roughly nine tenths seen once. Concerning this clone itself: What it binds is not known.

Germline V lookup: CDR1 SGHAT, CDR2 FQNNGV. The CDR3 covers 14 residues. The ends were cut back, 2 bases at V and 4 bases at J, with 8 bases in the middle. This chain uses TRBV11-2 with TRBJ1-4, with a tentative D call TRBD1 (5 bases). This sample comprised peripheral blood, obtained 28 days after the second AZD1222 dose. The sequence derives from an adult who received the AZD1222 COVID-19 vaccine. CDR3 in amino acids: CASSLRGFNEKLFF. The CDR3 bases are TGTGCCAGCAGCTTACGGGGGTTTAATGAAAAACTGTTTTTT.